A selection of T cell receptor beta chains follows, all from one sample in a study of blood T cell repertoires in COVID-19. Sequencing was performed with immunoSEQ multiplex PCR; in TCRdb, only in-frame clones are kept and a portion is missing. This sample yields approximately 220,000 clones, of which 83% are seen a single time; approximately 4.9% belongs to the top ten. Sequencing was performed on PBMCs or T cells enriched from blood (not recorded which). The origin of the receptors is a woman aged 50 to 60 who had been exposed to COVID-19. CDR3s include the opening cysteine and the closing phenylalanine or tryptophan. The D gene is left open where the match is weak. Size tells how often a clone was seen (once, few, many) or the class of an expanded clone, and some rows leave it out.

TRBV28	NA	NA	TRBJ1-6	CASSPSWGVGSPLHF	TGTGCCAGCAGCCCCTCGTGGGGGGTAGGATCACCCCTCCACTTT
TRBV10-2	NA	NA	TRBJ1-6	CATRSLMDSSYNSPLHF	TGCGCCACCCGATCGTTAATGGACAGCTCCTATAATTCACCCCTCCACTTT
TRBV14	NA	NA	TRBJ1-3	CASSQDLSGNTIYF	TGTGCCAGCAGCCAAGATCTCTCTGGAAACACCATATATTTT
TRBV10-3	TRBD1	NA	TRBJ2-3	CAIKGASTDTQYF	TGTGCCATCAAGGGGGCCAGCACAGATACGCAGTATTTT
TRBV25-1	NA	NA	TRBJ2-7	CASSAGPHYEQYF	TGTGCCAGCAGTGCGGGTCCCCACTACGAGCAGTACTTC
TRBV27	TRBD1	NA	TRBJ2-7	CASSSDRAYEQYF	TGTGCCAGCAGTTCCGACAGGGCCTACGAGCAGTACTTC
TRBV7-7	NA	once	TRBJ2-2	CASSLAPGNTGELFF	TGTGCCAGCAGCTTAGCGCCAGGGAACACCGGGGAGCTGTTTTTT
TRBV7-2	NA	once	TRBJ2-6	CASSARGNGANVLTF	TGTGCCAGCAGCGCCAGGGGAAACGGGGCCAACGTCCTGACTTTC
TRBV28	TRBD2	NA	TRBJ2-3	CASSFRRGGSDTQYF	TGTGCCAGCAGTTTTCGGCGGGGGGGCTCAGATACGCAGTATTTT
TRBV5-4	TRBD2	once	TRBJ2-2	CASSSAGTRWGGELFF	TGTGCCAGCAGTTCTGCCGGGACTAGGTGGGGCGGGGAGCTGTTTTTT
TRBV29-1	TRBD1	NA	TRBJ2-7	CSVEDRDSSYEQYF	TGCAGCGTTGAGGATCGGGACAGCTCCTACGAGCAGTACTTC
TRBV10-2	TRBD2	NA	TRBJ2-1	CASSGGGQYNEQFF	TGCGCCAGCAGTGGCGGGGGGCAGTACAATGAGCAGTTCTTC
TRBV29-1	TRBD2	once	TRBJ2-3	CSGAGLARPDTQYF	TGCAGCGGCGCGGGACTAGCGAGACCAGATACGCAGTATTTT
TRBV2	TRBD1	NA	TRBJ2-7	CASRLGQIAPEQYF	TGTGCCAGCCGACTGGGACAGATTGCTCCCGAGCAGTACTTC
TRBV5-1	NA	NA	TRBJ1-1	CASSKDRNTEAFF	TGCGCCAGCAGCAAGGACAGGAACACTGAAGCTTTCTTT
TRBV7-9	NA	NA	TRBJ1-1	CASSLGSGGTEAFF	TGTGCCAGCAGCTTAGGGTCGGGTGGAACTGAAGCTTTCTTT
TRBV2	NA	NA	TRBJ2-1	CASRTGGINEQFF	TGTGCCAGCAGGACAGGTGGAATCAATGAGCAGTTCTTC
TRBV7-2	NA	NA	TRBJ2-3	CASSQIQGTDTQYF	TGTGCCAGCAGCCAAATACAGGGAACGGATACGCAGTATTTT
TRBV7-2	NA	NA	TRBJ1-2	CASSLEVRGGYGYTF	TGTGCCAGCAGCTTAGAGGTCAGGGGAGGGTATGGCTACACCTTC
TRBV9	TRBD1	NA	TRBJ2-6	CASSPSIQGATGANVLTF	TGTGCCAGCAGCCCCTCCATACAGGGGGCTACTGGGGCCAACGTCCTGACTTTC
TRBV4-2	NA	once	TRBJ1-2	CASSQDWETGSPYGYTF	TGTGCCAGCAGCCAAGATTGGGAGACCGGATCCCCCTATGGCTACACCTTC
TRBV5-5	NA	NA	TRBJ1-1	CASSSKNIGTEAFF	TGTGCCAGCAGCTCGAAAAACATCGGGACTGAAGCTTTCTTT
TRBV21-1	NA	NA	TRBJ2-7	CASSKLPLRDEQYF	TGTGCCAGCAGCAAACTCCCCCTGAGGGACGAGCAGTACTTC
TRBV11-2	TRBD2	NA	TRBJ2-2	CASSFLAGGPNTGELFF	TGTGCCAGCAGCTTCCTAGCGGGGGGCCCGAACACCGGGGAGCTGTTTTTT
TRBV7-2	NA	NA	TRBJ2-1	CASSLSQGYEQFF	TGTGCCAGCAGCTTATCTCAGGGGTATGAGCAGTTCTTC
TRBV6-2/TRBV6-3	NA	once	TRBJ2-2	CASSYGNSYFNTGELFF	TGTGCCAGCAGTTACGGAAACAGCTACTTTAACACCGGGGAGCTGTTTTTT
TRBV18	NA	NA	TRBJ1-4	CASSHKAEELFF	TGTGCCAGCTCACACAAGGCTGAGGAACTGTTTTTT
TRBV6-5	NA	NA	TRBJ1-6	CASTEGRGSPLHF	TGTGCCAGCACGGAGGGCCGGGGCTCACCCCTCCACTTT
TRBV7-3	NA	NA	TRBJ2-1	CASSLGPAQVNEQFF	TGTGCCAGCAGCTTAGGGCCCGCTCAGGTCAATGAGCAGTTCTTC
TRBV15	NA	NA	TRBJ2-5	CATSSPGEALKETQYF	TGTGCCACCAGCAGTCCTGGCGAGGCCCTTAAAGAGACCCAGTACTTC
TRBV6-5	NA	NA	TRBJ1-1	CASSQTRTNTEAFF	TGTGCCAGCAGCCAAACTAGGACGAACACTGAAGCTTTCTTT
TRBV2	NA	NA	TRBJ2-7	CASSEARGSYEQYF	TGTGCCAGCAGTGAAGCTAGGGGGAGTTACGAGCAGTACTTC
TRBV5-5	TRBD1	NA	TRBJ1-1	CASSLTGGATEAFF	TGTGCCAGCAGCCTGACAGGGGGGGCCACTGAAGCTTTCTTT
TRBV27	NA	NA	TRBJ2-7	CASSLSLLSYEQYF	TGTGCCAGCAGTTTATCTCTCCTTTCCTACGAGCAGTACTTC
TRBV15	NA	NA	TRBJ1-2	CATSRGPSEGYTF	TGTGCCACCAGCAGAGGACCATCGGAGGGCTACACCTTC
TRBV2	TRBD2	NA	TRBJ2-1	CASSRPYRTSGGAYNEQFF	TGTGCCAGCAGCCGACCCTACAGGACTAGCGGGGGGGCCTACAATGAGCAGTTCTTC
TRBV4-2	TRBD2	NA	TRBJ2-3	CASSQDLASGVGTDTQYF	TGTGCCAGCAGCCAAGATCTGGCTAGCGGGGTGGGCACAGATACGCAGTATTTT
TRBV5-1	TRBD2	once	TRBJ2-1	CASSLTSGGAVRNEQFF	TGCGCCAGCAGCCTAACTAGCGGGGGGGCCGTTAGAAATGAGCAGTTCTTC
TRBV5-1	NA	NA	TRBJ2-1	CASSLAGISLDPYYNEQFF	TGCGCCAGCAGCTTGGCCGGGATTTCTCTGGATCCCTACTACAATGAGCAGTTCTTC
TRBV14	NA	NA	TRBJ1-1	CASSQGRYTEAFF	TGTGCCAGCAGCCAAGGTCGGTACACTGAAGCTTTCTTT
TRBV7-9	NA	NA	TRBJ1-1	CASNEGVTTEAFF	TGTGCCAGCAATGAGGGGGTGACCACTGAAGCTTTCTTT
TRBV18	NA	NA	TRBJ2-2	CASSPKTANTGELFF	TGTGCCAGCTCACCAAAGACAGCGAACACCGGGGAGCTGTTTTTT
TRBV12-5	TRBD1	NA	TRBJ1-2	CASDGKTQGAGGYTF	TGTGCTAGTGACGGAAAAACCCAGGGGGCAGGCGGCTACACCTTC
TRBV6-5	NA	NA	TRBJ1-6	CASSLGLNSPLHF	TGTGCCAGCAGTCTGGGACTTAATTCACCCCTCCACTTT
TRBV15	NA	few	TRBJ1-2	CATSAPGTKNYGYTF	TGTGCCACCAGCGCGCCCGGGACAAAAAACTATGGCTACACCTTC
TRBV5-4	TRBD1	NA	TRBJ1-2	CASSLPTGPYGYTF	TGTGCCAGCAGCTTGCCGACAGGGCCCTATGGCTACACCTTC
TRBV5-1	NA	NA	TRBJ2-7	CASSLEPGVYSSGEQYF	TGCGCCAGCAGCTTGGAACCGGGGGTCTACTCGTCGGGGGAGCAGTACTTC
TRBV7-2	NA	NA	TRBJ2-2	CASSLALRTGELFF	TGTGCCAGCAGCTTGGCACTAAGGACCGGGGAGCTGTTTTTT
TRBV27	TRBD1	NA	TRBJ1-4	CASSLDRDGEKLFF	TGTGCCAGCAGTTTAGACAGGGACGGTGAAAAACTGTTTTTT
TRBV5-1	TRBD2	NA	TRBJ2-5	CASSSGTPLQETQYF	TGCGCCAGCAGCAGCGGGACTCCCCTCCAAGAGACCCAGTACTTC